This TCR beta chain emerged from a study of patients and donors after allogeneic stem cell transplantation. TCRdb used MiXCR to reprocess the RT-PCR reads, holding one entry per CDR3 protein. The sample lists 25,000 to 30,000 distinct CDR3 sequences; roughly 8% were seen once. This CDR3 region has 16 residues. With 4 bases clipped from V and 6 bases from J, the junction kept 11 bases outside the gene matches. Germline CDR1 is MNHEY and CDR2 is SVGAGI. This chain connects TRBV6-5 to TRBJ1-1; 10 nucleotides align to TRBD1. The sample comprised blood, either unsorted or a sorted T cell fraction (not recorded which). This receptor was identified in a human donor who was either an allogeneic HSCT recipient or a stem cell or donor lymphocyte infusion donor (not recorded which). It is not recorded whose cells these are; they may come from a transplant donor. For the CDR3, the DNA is TGTGCCAGCAGTTTGGGGACAGGGGCCGAGGGGGCTGAAGCTTTCTTT. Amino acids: CASSLGTGAEGAEAFF.